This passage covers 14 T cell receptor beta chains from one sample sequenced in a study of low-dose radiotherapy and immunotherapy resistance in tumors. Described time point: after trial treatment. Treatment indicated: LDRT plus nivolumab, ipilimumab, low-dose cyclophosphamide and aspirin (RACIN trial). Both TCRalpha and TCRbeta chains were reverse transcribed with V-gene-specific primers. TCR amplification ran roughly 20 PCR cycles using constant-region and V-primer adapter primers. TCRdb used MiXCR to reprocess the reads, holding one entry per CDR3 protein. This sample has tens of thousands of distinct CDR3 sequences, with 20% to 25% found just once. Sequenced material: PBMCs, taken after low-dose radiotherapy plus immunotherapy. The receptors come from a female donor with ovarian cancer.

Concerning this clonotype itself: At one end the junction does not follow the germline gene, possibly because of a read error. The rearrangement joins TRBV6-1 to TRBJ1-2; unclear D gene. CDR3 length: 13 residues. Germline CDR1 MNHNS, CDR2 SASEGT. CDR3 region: CAGSYSADTGYTF. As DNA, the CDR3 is TGTGCCGGCAGTTACTCGGCAGACACTGGTTACACCTTC.

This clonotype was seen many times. The CDR3 spells CASSQGQGGLAGEHNEQFF. The CDR3 DNA sequence: TGTGCCAGCAGCCAAGGCCAAGGGGGACTAGCGGGAGAGCACAATGAGCAGTTCTTC. The genes are TRBV4-2 and TRBJ2-1, with 14 bases fitting TRBD2. This CDR3 is built from 19 residues. J gave up 5 bases and V 1 base, and 10 bases lay outside the gene matches. The germline V gene encodes CDR1 LGHNA and CDR2 YNFKEQ.

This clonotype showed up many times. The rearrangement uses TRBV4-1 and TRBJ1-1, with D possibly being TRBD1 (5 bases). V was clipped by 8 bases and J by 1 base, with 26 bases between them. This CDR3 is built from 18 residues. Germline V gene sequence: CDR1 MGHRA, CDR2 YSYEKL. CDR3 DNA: TGCGCCAGCGAGAGATCTAGGGGAACCTCACGGCGGAACACTGAAGCTTTCTTT. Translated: CASERSRGTSRRNTEAFF.

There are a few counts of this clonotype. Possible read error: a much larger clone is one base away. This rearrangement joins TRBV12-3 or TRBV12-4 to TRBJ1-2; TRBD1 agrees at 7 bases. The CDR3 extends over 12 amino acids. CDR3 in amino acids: CTSSLKTGRYTF. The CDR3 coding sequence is TGTACCAGCAGTCTGAAGACAGGGCGCTACACCTTC.

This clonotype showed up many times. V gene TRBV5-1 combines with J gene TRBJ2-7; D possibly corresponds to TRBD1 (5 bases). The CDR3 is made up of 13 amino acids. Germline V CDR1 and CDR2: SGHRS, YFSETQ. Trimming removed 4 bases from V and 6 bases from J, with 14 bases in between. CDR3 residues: CASSPRTTLEQYF. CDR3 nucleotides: TGCGCCAGCAGCCCGCGGACAACTCTCGAGCAGTACTTC.

The CDR3, as DNA: TGTGCCGCAAGAGAGGGCACAGATACGCAGTATTTT. This gives the protein CAAREGTDTQYF. This sequence joins TRBV28 and TRBJ2-3; D not resolved. The germline CDR1 and CDR2 sequences are MDHEN and SYDVKM. This CDR3 has 12 amino acids. Trimming took off 11 bases at V and 1 base at J, with 10 bases between the two ends.

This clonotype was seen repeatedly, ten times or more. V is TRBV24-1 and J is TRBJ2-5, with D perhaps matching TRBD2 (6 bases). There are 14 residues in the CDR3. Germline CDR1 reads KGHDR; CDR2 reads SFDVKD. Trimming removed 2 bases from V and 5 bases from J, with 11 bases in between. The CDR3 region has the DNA TGTGCCACCAGTGATTCCGGGACTGGGGAGACCCAGTACTTC. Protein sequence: CATSDSGTGETQYF.

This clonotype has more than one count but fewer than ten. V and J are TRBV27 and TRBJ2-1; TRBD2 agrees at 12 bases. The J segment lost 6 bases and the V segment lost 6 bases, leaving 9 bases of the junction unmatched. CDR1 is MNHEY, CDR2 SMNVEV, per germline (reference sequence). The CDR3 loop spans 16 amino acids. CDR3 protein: CASRTMKGLAGNEQFF. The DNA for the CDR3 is TGTGCCAGCAGGACCATGAAGGGACTAGCGGGCAATGAGCAGTTCTTC.

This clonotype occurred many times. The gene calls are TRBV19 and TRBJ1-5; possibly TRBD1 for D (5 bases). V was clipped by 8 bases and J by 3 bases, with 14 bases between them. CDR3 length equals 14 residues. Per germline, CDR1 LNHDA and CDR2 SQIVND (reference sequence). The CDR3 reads CASSPDSYNQPQHF. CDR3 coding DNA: TGTGCCAGTTCCCCCGACAGTTACAATCAGCCCCAGCATTTT.

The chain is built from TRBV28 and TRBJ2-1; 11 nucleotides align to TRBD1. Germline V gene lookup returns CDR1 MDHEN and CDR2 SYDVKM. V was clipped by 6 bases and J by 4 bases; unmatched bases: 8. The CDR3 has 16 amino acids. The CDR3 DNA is TGTGCCAGCAGCGAACTTGGACAGGGGGCTTACAATGAGCAGTTCTTC. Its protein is CASSELGQGAYNEQFF.

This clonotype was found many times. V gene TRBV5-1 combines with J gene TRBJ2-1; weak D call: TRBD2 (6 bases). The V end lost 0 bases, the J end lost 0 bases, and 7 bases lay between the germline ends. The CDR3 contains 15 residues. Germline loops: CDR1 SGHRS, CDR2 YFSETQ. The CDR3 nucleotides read TGCGCCAGCAGCTTGGTAGCGGACTCCTACAATGAGCAGTTCTTC. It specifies CASSLVADSYNEQFF. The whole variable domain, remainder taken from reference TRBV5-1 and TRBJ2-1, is KAGVTQTPRYLIKTRGQQVTLSCSPISGHRSVSWYQQTPGQGLQFLFEYFSETQRNKGNFPGRFSGRQFSNSRSEMNVSTLELGDSALYLCASSLVADSYNEQFFGPGTRLTVL.

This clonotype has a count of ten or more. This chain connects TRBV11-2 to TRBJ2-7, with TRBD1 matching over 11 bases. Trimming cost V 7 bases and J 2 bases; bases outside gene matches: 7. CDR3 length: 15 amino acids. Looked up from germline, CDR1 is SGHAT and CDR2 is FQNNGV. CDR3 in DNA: TGTGCCAGCACCTTGGGACAGGGGGGCCCCTACGAGCAGTACTTC. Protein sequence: CASTLGQGGPYEQYF.

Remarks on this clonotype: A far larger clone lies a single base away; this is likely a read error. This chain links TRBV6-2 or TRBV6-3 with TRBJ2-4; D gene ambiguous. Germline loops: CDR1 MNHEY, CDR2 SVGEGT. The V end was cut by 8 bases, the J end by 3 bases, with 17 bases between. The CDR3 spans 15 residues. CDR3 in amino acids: CASGSSQSGKNIQYF. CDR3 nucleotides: TGTGCCAGCGGAAGCTCACAGTCGGGCAAAAACATTCAGTACTTC.

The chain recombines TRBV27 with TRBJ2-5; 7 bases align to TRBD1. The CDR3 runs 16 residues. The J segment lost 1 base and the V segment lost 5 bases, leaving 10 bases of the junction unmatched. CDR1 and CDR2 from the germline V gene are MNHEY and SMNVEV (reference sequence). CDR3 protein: CASSRLGQRVQETQYF. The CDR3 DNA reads TGTGCCAGCAGTCGACTGGGACAGAGGGTCCAAGAGACCCAGTACTTC.